The 3 T cell receptor beta chains given below trace back to one sample, sequenced in a study of blood T cell repertoires in COVID-19. Generated by immunoSEQ multiplex PCR, the TCRdb table keeps only in-frame clones and is missing some. The sample holds 350,000 to 450,000 clones, 87% seen once. The specimen sequenced was PBMCs or T cells enriched from blood (not recorded which). All receptors come from a man aged 35 to 55 in a cohort exposed to, infected with or recovered from COVID-19 (not recorded which).

V gene TRBV5-6 combines with J gene TRBJ1-6; D possibly corresponds to TRBD1 (5 bases). V was cut by 5 bases and J by 7 bases, with 13 bases left in between. The CDR3 is 14 residues long. Germline V gene data show CDR1 as SGHDT and CDR2 as YYEEEE. The CDR3 coding sequence is TGTGCCAGCAGGAACCGGGGGTCAAATTCACCCCTCCACTTT. As protein: CASRNRGSNSPLHF. The variable domain in full, completed from reference TRBV5-6 and TRBJ1-6, reads DAGVTQSPTHLIKTRGQQVTLRCSPKSGHDTVSWYQQALGQGPQFIFQYYEEEERQRGNFPDRFSGHQFPNYSSELNVNALLLGDSALYLCASRNRGSNSPLHFGNGTRLTVT.

The chain uses TRBV28 and TRBJ2-4; 10 nucleotides match TRBD1. The CDR3 has 14 amino acids. After removal of 3 bases from V and 9 bases from J, the junction contained 5 bases not matched to a gene. Germline loops: CDR1 MDHEN, CDR2 SYDVKM. CDR3 sequence reads: CASSFRDRGTIQYF. The CDR3 coding sequence is TGTGCCAGCAGTTTTAGGGACAGGGGTACCATTCAGTACTTC. Full variable domain (rest looked up from reference TRBV28 and TRBJ2-4): DVKVTQSSRYLVKRTGEKVFLECVQDMDHENMFWYRQDPGLGLRLIYFSYDVKMKEKGDIPEGYSVSREKKERFSLILESASTNQTSMYLCASSFRDRGTIQYFGAGTRLSVL.

The chain recombines TRBV2 with TRBJ1-2; 7 bases fit TRBD1. V trimming: 2 bases; J trimming: 10 bases; junction bases outside the gene matches: 4. The germline V gene encodes CDR1 SNHLY and CDR2 FYNNEI. The CDR3 runs to 12 residues. The CDR3 DNA reads TGTGCCAGCAGTGAACCAGGGGGTCTCTACACCTTC. Amino acid sequence: CASSEPGGLYTF.